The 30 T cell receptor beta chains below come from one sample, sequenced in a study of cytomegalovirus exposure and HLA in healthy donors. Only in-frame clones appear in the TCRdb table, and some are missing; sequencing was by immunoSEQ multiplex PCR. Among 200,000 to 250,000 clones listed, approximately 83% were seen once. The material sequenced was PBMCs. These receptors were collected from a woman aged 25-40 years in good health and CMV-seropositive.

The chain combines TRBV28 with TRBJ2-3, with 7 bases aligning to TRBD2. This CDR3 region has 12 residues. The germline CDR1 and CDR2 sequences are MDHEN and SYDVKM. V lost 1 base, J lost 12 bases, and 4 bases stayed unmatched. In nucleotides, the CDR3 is TGTGCCAGCAGTTTATTGCGGGAGCCCCAGTATTTT. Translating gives CASSLLREPQYF.

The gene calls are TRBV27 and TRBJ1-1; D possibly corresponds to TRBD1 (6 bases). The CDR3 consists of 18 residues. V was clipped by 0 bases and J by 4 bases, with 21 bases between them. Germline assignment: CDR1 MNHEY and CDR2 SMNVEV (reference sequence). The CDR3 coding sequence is TGTGCCAGCAGTTTATCGTATCCCCTGGGGGGCATGAGCACTGAAGCTTTCTTT. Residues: CASSLSYPLGGMSTEAFF.

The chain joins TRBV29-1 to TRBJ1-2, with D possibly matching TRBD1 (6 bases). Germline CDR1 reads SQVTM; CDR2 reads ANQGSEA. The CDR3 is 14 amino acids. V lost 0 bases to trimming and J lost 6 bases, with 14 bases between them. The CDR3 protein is CSVEEGGRGNGYTF. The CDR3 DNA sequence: TGCAGCGTTGAAGAGGGGGGGCGCGGGAATGGCTACACCTTC.

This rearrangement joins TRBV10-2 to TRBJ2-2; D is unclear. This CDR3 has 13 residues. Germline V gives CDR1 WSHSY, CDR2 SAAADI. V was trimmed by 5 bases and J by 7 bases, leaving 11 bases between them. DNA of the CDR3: TGCGCCAGCAGTCTTGTAGATATCGGGGAGCTGTTTTTT. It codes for CASSLVDIGELFF.

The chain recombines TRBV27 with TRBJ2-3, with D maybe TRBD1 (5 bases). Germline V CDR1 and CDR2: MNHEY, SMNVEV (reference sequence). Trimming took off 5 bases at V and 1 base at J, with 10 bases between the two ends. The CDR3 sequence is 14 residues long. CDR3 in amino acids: CASSQQDGTDTQYF. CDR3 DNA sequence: TGTGCCAGCAGTCAACAGGACGGCACAGATACGCAGTATTTT.

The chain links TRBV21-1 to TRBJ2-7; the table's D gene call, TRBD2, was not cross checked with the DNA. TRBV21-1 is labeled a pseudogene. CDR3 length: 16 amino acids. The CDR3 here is CASSKEGIAGLYEQYF. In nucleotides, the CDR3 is TGTGCCAGCAGCAAAGAGGGGATAGCGGGACTCTACGAGCAGTACTTC.

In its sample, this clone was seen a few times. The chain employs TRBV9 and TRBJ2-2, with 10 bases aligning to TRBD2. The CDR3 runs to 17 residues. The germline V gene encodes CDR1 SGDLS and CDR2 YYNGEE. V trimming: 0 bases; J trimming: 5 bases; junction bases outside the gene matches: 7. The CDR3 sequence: CASSVGVAGGRTGELFF. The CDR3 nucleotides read TGTGCCAGCAGCGTAGGAGTAGCGGGAGGAAGAACCGGGGAGCTGTTTTTT.

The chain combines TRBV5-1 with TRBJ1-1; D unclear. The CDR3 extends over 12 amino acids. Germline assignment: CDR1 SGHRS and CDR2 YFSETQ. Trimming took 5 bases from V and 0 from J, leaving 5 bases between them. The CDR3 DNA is TGCGCCAGCAGAACCATGAACACTGAAGCTTTCTTT. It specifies CASRTMNTEAFF.

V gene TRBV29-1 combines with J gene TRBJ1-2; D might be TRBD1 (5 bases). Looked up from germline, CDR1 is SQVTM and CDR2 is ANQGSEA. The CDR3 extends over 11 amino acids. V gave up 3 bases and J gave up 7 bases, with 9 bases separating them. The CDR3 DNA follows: TGCAGCGTTGATCCCGGGGGTGGCTACACCTTC. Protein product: CSVDPGGGYTF.

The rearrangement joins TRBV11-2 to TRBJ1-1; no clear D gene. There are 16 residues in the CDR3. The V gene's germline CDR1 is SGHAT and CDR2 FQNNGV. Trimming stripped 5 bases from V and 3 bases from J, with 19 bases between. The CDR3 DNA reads TGTGCCAGCAGCCTTACCTCCGGCAGTCCGTACACTGAAGCTTTCTTT. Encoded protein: CASSLTSGSPYTEAFF.

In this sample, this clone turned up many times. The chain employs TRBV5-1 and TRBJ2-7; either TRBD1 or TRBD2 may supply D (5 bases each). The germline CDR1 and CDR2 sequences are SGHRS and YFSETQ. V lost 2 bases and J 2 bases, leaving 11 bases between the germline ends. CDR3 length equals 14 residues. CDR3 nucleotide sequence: TGCGCCAGCAGCTTAGGGACGGTAACCTACGAGCAGTACTTC. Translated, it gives CASSLGTVTYEQYF.

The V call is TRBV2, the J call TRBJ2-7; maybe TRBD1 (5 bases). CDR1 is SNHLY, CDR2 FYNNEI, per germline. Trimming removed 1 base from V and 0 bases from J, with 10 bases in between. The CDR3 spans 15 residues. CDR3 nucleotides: TGTGCCAGCAGTGAAGGGGGCACCCGCTCCTACGAGCAGTACTTC. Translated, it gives CASSEGGTRSYEQYF.

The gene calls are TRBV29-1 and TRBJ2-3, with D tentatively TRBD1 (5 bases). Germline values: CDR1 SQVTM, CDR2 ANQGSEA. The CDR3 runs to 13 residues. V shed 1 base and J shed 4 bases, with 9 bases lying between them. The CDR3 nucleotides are TGCAGCGTTGAAGTCCCAGGGTCAGATACGCAGTATTTT. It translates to CSVEVPGSDTQYF.

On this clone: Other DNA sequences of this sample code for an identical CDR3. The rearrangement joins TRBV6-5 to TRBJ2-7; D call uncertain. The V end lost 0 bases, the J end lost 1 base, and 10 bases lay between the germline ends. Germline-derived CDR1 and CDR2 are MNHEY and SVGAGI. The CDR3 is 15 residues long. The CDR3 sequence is CASSYSIGSSYEQYF. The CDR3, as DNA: TGTGCCAGCAGTTACTCGATCGGGTCGTCCTACGAGCAGTACTTC.

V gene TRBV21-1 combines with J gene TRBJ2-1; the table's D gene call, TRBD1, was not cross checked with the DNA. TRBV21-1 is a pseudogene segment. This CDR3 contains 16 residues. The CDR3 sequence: CASRPLMAGGYNEQFF. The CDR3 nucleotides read TGTGCCAGCAGACCCTTAATGGCAGGGGGGTACAATGAGCAGTTCTTC.

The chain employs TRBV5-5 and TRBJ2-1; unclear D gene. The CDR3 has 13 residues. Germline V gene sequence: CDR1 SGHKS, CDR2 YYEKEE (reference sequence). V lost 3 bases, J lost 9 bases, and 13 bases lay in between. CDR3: CASSSPYWGEQFF. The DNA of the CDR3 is TGTGCCAGCAGCTCCCCTTACTGGGGTGAGCAGTTCTTC.

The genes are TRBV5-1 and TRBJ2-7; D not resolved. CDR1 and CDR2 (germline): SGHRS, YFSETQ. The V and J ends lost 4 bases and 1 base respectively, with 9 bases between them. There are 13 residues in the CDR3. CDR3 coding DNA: TGCGCCAGCAGCCTGGACGGTTCCTACGAGCAGTACTTC. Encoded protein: CASSLDGSYEQYF.

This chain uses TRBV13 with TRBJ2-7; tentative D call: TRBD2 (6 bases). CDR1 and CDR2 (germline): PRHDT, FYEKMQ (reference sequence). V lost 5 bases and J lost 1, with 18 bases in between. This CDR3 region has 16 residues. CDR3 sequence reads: CASSRTGGTPSYEQYF. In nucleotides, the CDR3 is TGTGCCAGCAGCCGCACCGGGGGAACCCCATCCTACGAGCAGTACTTC.

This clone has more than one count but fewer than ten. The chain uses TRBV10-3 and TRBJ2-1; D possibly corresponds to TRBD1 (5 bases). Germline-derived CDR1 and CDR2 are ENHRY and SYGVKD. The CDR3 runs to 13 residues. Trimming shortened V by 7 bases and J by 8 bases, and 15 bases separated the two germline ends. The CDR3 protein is CAITPAQGDEQFF. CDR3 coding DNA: TGTGCCATCACCCCAGCCCAGGGTGATGAGCAGTTCTTC.

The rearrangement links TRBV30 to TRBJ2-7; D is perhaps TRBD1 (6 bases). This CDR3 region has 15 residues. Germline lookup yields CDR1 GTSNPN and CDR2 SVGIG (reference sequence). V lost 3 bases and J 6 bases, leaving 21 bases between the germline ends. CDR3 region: CAWSATGTGPSEQYF. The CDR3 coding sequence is TGTGCCTGGAGCGCTACCGGAACAGGGCCGAGCGAGCAGTACTTC.

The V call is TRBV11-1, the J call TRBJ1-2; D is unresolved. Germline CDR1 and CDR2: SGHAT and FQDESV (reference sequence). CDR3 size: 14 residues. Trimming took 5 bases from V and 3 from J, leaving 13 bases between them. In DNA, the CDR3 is TGTGCCAGCAGCAAAACGACGGAATACTATGGCTACACCTTC. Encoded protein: CASSKTTEYYGYTF.

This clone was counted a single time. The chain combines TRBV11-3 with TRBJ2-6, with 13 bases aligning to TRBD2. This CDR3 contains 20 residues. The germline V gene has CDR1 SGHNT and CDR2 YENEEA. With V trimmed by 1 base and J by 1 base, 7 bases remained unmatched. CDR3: CASSLAVRTSGSSGANVLTF. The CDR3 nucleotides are TGTGCCAGCAGCTTAGCCGTTCGGACTAGCGGGAGTTCTGGGGCCAACGTCCTGACTTTC.

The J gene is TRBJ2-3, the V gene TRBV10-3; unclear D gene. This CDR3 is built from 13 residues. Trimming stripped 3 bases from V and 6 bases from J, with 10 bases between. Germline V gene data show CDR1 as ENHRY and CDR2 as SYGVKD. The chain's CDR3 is CAISDHLGDTQYF. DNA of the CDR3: TGTGCCATCAGTGACCACCTAGGGGATACGCAGTATTTT.

CDR3 sequence reads: CSVDRGNTEAFF. The CDR3 nucleotides are TGCAGCGTTGACAGGGGGAACACTGAAGCTTTCTTT. The chain uses TRBV29-1 and TRBJ1-1; a possible D gene is TRBD1 (6 bases). The germline V gene encodes CDR1 SQVTM and CDR2 ANQGSEA. The CDR3 is 12 residues long. The germline V and J ends were trimmed by 3 bases and 1 base, with 6 bases remaining between them.

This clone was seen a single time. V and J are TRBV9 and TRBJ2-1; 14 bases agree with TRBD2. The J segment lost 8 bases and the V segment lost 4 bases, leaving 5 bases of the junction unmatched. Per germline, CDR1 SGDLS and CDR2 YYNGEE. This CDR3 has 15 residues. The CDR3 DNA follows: TGTGCCAGCAGCACCCGACTAGCGGGGGGGGATGAGCAGTTCTTC. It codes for CASSTRLAGGDEQFF.

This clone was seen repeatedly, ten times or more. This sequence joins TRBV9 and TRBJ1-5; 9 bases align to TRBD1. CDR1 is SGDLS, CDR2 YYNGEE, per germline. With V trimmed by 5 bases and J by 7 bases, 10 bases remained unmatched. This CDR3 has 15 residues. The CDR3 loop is CASSFTGGVQQPQHF. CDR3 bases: TGTGCCAGCAGTTTTACAGGGGGCGTACAGCAGCCCCAGCATTTT.

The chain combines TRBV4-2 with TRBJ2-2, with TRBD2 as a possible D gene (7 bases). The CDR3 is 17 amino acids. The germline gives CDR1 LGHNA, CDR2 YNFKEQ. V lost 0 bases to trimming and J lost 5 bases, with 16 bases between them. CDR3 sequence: CASSQDIPGGATGELFF. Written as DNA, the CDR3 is TGTGCCAGCAGCCAAGATATCCCGGGGGGCGCGACCGGGGAGCTGTTTTTT.

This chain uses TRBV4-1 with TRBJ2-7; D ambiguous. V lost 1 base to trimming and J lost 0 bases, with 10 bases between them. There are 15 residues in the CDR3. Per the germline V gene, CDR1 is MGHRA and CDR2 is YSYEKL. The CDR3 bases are TGCGCCAGCAGCCAAGTGGTGGCTGTCTCCTACGAGCAGTACTTC. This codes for CASSQVVAVSYEQYF.

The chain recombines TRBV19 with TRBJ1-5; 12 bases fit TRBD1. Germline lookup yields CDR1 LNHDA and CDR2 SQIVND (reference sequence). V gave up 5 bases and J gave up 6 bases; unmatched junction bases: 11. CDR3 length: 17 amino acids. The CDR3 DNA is TGTGCCAGTAGTGGGGGGACAGGGGGCATCAGGGTTCAGCCCCAGCATTTT. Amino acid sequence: CASSGGTGGIRVQPQHF.

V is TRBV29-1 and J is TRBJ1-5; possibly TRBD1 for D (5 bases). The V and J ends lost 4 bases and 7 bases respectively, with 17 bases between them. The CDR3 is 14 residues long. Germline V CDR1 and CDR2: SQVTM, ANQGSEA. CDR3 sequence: CSVVFAGTGQPQHF. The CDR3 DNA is TGCAGCGTTGTATTCGCGGGGACTGGGCAGCCCCAGCATTTT.